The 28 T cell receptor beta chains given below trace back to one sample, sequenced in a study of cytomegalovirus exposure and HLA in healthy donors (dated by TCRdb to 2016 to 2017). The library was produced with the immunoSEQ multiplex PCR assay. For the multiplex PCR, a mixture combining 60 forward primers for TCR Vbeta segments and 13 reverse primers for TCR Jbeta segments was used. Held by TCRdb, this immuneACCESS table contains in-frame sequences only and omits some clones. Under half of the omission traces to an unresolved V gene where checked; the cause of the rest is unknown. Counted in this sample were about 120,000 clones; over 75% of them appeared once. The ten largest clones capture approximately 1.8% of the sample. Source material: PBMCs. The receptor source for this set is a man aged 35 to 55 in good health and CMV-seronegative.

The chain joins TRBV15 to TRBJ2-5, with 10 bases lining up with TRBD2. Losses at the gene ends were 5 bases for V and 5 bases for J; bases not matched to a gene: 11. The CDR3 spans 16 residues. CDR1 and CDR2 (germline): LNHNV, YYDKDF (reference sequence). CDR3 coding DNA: TGTGCCACCAGCCCCCGGTCTAGCGGGAGCGGTGAGACCCAGTACTTC. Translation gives CATSPRSSGSGETQYF.

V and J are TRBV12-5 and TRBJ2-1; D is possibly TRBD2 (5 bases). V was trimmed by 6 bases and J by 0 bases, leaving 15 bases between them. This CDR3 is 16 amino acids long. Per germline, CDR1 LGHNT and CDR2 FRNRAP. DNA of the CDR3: TGTGCTAGTGGCCCCGACGGGGTTAGCTCCTACAATGAGCAGTTCTTC. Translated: CASGPDGVSSYNEQFF. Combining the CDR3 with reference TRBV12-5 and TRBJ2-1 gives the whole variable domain DARVTQTPRHKVTEMGQEVTMRCQPILGHNTVFWYRQTMMQGLELLAYFRNRAPLDDSGMPKDRFSAEMPDATLATLKIQPSEPRDSAVYFCASGPDGVSSYNEQFFGPGTRLTVL.

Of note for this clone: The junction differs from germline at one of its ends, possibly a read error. The CDR3 loop reads CASVRDRAFSGANGLTF. Written as DNA, the CDR3 is TGTGCCAGCGTACGGGACAGGGCTTTCTCTGGGGCCAACGGCCTGACTTTC. The chain couples TRBV7-9 to TRBJ2-6; 9 bases are a match to TRBD1. Germline assignment: CDR1 SEHNR and CDR2 FQNEAQ (reference sequence). CDR3 length: 17 amino acids. The full variable domain, rest sourced from reference TRBV7-9 and TRBJ2-6, is DTGVSQNPRHKITKRGQNVTFRCDPISEHNRLYWYRQTLGQGPEFLTYFQNEAQLEKSRLLSDRFSAERPKGSFSTLEIQRTEQGDSAMYLCASVRDRAFSGANGLTFGAGSRLTVL.

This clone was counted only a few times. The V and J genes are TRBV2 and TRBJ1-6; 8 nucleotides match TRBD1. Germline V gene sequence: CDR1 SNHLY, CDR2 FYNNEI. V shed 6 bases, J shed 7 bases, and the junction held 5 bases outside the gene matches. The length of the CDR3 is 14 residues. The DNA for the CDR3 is TGTGCCAGCAGATACAGGGGGGCGAATTCACCCCTCCACTTT. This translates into CASRYRGANSPLHF.

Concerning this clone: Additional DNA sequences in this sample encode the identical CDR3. CDR3 nucleotides: TGTGCCAGCAGCCTAGGGGGGGGATCCTACGAGCAGTACTTC. Translated: CASSLGGGSYEQYF. The chain carries TRBV7-2 and TRBJ2-7, with D possibly being TRBD2 (7 bases). CDR3 length equals 14 residues. The germline CDR1 and CDR2 sequences are SGHTA and FQGNSA. The V end was cut by 5 bases, the J end by 1 base, with 12 bases between.

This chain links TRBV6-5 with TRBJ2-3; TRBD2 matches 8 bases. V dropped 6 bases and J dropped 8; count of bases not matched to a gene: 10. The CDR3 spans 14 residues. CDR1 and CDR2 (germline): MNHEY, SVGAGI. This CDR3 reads CASRSSGVGVTQYF. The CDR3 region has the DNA TGTGCCAGCAGAAGTAGCGGGGTGGGGGTTACGCAGTATTTT.

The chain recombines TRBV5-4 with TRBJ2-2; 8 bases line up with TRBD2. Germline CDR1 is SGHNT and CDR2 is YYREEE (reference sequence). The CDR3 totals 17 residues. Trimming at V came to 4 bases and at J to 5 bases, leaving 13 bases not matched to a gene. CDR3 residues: CASSPGGRSLGTGELFF. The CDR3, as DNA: TGTGCCAGCAGCCCGGGCGGGAGGTCCCTCGGAACCGGGGAGCTGTTTTTT.

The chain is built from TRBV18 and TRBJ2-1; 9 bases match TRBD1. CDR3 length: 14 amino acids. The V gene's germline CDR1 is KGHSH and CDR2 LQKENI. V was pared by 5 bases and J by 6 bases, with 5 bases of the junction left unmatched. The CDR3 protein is CASSRQGVTNEQFF. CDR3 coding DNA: TGTGCCAGCTCAAGACAGGGGGTTACCAATGAGCAGTTCTTC.

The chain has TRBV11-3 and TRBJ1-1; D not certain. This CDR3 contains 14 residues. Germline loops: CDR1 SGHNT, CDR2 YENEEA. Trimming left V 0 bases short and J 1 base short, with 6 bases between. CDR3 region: CASSLDSGNTEAFF. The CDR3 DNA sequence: TGTGCCAGCAGCTTAGATTCGGGGAACACTGAAGCTTTCTTT.

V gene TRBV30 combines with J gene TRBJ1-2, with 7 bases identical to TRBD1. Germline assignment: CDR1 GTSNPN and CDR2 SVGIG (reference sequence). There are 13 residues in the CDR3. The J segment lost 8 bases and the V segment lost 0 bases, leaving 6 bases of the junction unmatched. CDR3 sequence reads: CAWSVLRDRGYTF. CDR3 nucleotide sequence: TGTGCCTGGAGTGTTCTGCGGGACAGAGGCTACACCTTC.

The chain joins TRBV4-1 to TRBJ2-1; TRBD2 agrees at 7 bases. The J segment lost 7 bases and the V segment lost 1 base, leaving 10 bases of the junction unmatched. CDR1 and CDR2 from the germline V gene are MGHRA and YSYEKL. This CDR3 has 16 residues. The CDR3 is CASSQGVGGLENEQFF. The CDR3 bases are TGCGCCAGCAGCCAAGGCGTGGGAGGGCTGGAAAATGAGCAGTTCTTC.

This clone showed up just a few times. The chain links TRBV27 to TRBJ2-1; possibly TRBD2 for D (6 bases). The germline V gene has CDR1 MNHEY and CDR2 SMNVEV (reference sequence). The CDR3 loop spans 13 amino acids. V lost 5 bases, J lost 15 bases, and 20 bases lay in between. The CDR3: CASSIGGLRGMFF. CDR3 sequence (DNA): TGTGCCAGCAGTATAGGAGGCCTGCGCGGGATGTTCTTC.

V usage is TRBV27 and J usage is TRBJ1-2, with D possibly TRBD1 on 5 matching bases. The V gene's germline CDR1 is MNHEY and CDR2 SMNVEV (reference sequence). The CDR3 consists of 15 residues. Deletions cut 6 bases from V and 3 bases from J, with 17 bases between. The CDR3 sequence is CASRTSGGGDYGYTF. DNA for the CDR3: TGTGCCAGCAGAACCTCTGGCGGGGGGGACTATGGCTACACCTTC.

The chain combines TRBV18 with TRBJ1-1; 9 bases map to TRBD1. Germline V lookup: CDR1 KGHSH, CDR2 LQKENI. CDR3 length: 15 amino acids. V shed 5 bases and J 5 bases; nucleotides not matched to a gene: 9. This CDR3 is CASSFPQGARTEAFF. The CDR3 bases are TGTGCCAGCTCATTCCCACAGGGGGCGCGGACTGAAGCTTTCTTT.

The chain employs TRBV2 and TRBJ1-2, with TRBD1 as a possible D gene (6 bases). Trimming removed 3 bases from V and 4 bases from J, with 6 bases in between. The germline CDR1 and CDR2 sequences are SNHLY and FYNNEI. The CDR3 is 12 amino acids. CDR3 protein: CASSETGYGYTF. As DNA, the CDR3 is TGTGCCAGCAGTGAGACAGGCTATGGCTACACCTTC.

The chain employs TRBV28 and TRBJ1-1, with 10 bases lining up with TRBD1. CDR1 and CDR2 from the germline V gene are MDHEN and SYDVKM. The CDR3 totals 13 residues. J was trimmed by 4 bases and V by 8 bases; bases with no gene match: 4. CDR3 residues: CASSDRGGTEAFF. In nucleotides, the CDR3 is TGTGCCAGCTCGGACAGGGGGGGCACTGAAGCTTTCTTT.

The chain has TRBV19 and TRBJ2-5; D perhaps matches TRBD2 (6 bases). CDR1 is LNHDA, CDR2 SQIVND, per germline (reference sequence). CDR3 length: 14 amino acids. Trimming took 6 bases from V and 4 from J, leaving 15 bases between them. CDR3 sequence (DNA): TGTGCCAGTAGCCTATACGGGGGAGGAGAGACCCAGTACTTC. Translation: CASSLYGGGETQYF. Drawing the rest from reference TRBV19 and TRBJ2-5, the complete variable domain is DGGITQSPKYLFRKEGQNVTLSCEQNLNHDAMYWYRQDPGQGLRLIYYSQIVNDFQKGDIAEGYSVSREKKESFPLTVTSAQKNPTAFYLCASSLYGGGETQYFGPGTRLLVL.

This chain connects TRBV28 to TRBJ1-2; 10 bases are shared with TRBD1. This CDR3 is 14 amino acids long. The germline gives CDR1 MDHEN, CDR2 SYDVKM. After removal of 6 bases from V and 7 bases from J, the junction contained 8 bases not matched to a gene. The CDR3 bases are TGTGCCAGCAGGTCAGGACAGGGGGACGTTGGCTACACCTTC. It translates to CASRSGQGDVGYTF.

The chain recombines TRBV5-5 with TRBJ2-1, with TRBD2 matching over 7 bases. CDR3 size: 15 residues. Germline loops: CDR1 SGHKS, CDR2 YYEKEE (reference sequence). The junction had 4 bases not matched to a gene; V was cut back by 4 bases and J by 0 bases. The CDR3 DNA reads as TGTGCCAGCAGCCGGACTAGAAACTCCTACAATGAGCAGTTCTTC. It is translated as CASSRTRNSYNEQFF.

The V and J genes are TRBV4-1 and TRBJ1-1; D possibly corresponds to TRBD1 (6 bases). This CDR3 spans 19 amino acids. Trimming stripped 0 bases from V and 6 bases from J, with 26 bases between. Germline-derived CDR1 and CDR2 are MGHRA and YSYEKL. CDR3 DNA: TGCGCCAGCAGCCAAGATAACCCAGGGGAACGGGTAGGGATCCCTGAAGCTTTCTTT. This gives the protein CASSQDNPGERVGIPEAFF.

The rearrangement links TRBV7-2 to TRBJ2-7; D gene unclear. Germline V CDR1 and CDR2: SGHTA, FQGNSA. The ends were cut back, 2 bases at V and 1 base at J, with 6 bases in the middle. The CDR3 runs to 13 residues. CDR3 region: CASSLTESYEQYF. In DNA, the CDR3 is TGTGCCAGCAGCTTAACAGAATCCTACGAGCAGTACTTC.

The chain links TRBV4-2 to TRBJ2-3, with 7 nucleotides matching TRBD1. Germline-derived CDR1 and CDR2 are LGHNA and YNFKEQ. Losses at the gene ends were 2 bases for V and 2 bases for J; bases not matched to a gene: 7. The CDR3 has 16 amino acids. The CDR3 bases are TGTGCCAGCAGCCAAAAAGGGGGCGTGTACACAGATACGCAGTATTTT. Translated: CASSQKGGVYTDTQYF.

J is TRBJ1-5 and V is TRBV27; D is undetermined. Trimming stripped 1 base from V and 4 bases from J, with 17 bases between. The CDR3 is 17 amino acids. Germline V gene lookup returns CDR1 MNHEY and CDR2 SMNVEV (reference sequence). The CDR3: CASSLFSVGGRNQPQHF. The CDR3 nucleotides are TGTGCCAGCAGTTTATTTTCTGTGGGAGGGAGAAATCAGCCCCAGCATTTT.

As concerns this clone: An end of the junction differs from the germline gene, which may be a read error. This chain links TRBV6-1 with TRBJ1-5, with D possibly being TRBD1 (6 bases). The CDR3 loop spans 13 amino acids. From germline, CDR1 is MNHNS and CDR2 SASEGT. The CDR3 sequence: CASRDRKNQPQHF. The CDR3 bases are TGTGCCAGCCGTGACAGGAAAAATCAGCCCCAGCATTTT.

In DNA form, the CDR3 reads TGCAGCGTCGACTCACCCAGCGGGAGAACAGATACGCAGTATTTT. Protein product: CSVDSPSGRTDTQYF. The genes are TRBV29-1 and TRBJ2-3; 8 bases match TRBD2. CDR3 length: 15 amino acids. The V gene end was trimmed by 6 bases and the J gene end by 3 bases; junction bases not matched to a gene: 11. Germline assignment: CDR1 SQVTM and CDR2 ANQGSEA.

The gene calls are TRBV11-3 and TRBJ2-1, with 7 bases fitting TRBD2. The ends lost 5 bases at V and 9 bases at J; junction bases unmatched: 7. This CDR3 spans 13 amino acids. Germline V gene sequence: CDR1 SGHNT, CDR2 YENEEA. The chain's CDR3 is CASSKAGWGEQFF. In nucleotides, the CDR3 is TGTGCCAGCAGCAAAGCGGGGTGGGGTGAGCAGTTCTTC.

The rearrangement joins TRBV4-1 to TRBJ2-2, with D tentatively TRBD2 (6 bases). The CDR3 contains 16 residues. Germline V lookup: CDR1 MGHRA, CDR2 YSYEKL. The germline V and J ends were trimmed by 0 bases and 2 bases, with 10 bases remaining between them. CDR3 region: CASSQDPGSNTGELFF. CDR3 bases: TGCGCCAGCAGCCAAGATCCCGGGAGTAACACCGGGGAGCTGTTTTTT.

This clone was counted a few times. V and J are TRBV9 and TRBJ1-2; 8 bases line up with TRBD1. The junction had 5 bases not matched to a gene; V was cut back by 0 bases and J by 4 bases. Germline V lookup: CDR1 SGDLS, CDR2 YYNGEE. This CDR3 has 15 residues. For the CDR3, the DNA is TGTGCCAGCAGCGTAGAGGCAGGGGGCTTCTATGGCTACACCTTC. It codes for CASSVEAGGFYGYTF. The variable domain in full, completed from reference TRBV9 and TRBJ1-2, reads DSGVTQTPKHLITATGQRVTLRCSPRSGDLSVYWYQQSLDQGLQFLIQYYNGEERAKGNILERFSAQQFPDLHSELNLSSLELGDSALYFCASSVEAGGFYGYTFGSGTRLTVV.